A single sample is the source of the 22 T cell receptor beta chains below, sequenced in a study of control samples from healthy donors and cancer patients. The assay was immunoSEQ multiplex PCR, and TCRdb's table has in-frame clones only and misses some. The sample shows under 200,000 clones, roughly 94% of them seen only once. Sequencing was done on a sample of blood. The receptors were gathered from a woman in her thirties or forties in good health.

J is TRBJ1-2 and V is TRBV6-2 or TRBV6-3, with D perhaps TRBD1 (6 bases). Germline CDR1 and CDR2: MNHEY and SVGEGT. The germline V and J ends were trimmed by 2 bases and 4 bases, with 8 bases remaining between them. The CDR3 is 13 residues long. Here the CDR3 DNA reads TGTGCCAGCAGTTACGGGGGCACCTATGGCTACACCTTC. This gives the protein CASSYGGTYGYTF.

The genes are TRBV7-2 and TRBJ1-2; no reliable D call. The germline CDR1 and CDR2 sequences are SGHTA and FQGNSA. The CDR3 spans 13 residues. V was clipped by 4 bases and J by 2 bases, with 8 bases between them. The CDR3 sequence: CASSSRRNYGYTF. CDR3 bases: TGTGCCAGCAGCTCCAGGCGGAACTATGGCTACACCTTC.

The V call is TRBV7-9, the J call TRBJ2-5; no firm D call. The CDR3 extends over 18 amino acids. CDR1 is SEHNR and CDR2 is FQNEAQ in the germline V gene (reference sequence). Trimming took off 1 base at V and 2 bases at J, with 20 bases between the two ends. CDR3: CASSLVGDFLPRQETQYF. The CDR3 DNA reads TGTGCCAGCAGCTTAGTAGGTGACTTTCTTCCCCGACAAGAGACCCAGTACTTC.

The chain has TRBV7-8 and TRBJ1-6, with D unclear. The length of the CDR3 is 14 residues. Germline CDR1 reads SGHVS; CDR2 reads FQNEAQ. V lost 3 bases to trimming and J lost 11 bases, with 14 bases between them. The CDR3: CASSFTVRGAPLHF. The CDR3 DNA sequence: TGTGCCAGCAGCTTTACGGTGCGGGGAGCACCCCTCCACTTT.

The chain is built from TRBV5-6 and TRBJ1-5; D unclear. CDR1 is SGHDT and CDR2 is YYEEEE in the germline V gene. This CDR3 has 15 amino acids. V lost 2 bases and J 2 bases, leaving 11 bases between the germline ends. CDR3 sequence (DNA): TGTGCCAGCAGCTTACGTTATTCTGGCAATCAGCCCCAGCATTTT. The encoded protein is CASSLRYSGNQPQHF.

This chain links TRBV29-1 with TRBJ2-1; 16 positions match TRBD2. From germline, CDR1 is SQVTM and CDR2 ANQGSEA. V trimming: 6 bases; J trimming: 10 bases; junction bases outside the gene matches: 6. The CDR3 is 14 residues long. CDR3 sequence reads: CSVGLAGGPREQFF. CDR3 nucleotide sequence: TGCAGCGTGGGACTAGCGGGAGGGCCCAGGGAGCAGTTCTTC.

The chain joins TRBV6-2 or TRBV6-3 to TRBJ2-1; D ambiguous. The CDR3 runs to 16 residues. Trimming shortened V by 0 bases and J by 1 base, and 10 bases separated the two germline ends. Germline CDR1 and CDR2: MNHEY and SVGEGT. DNA of the CDR3: TGTGCCAGCAGTTACTCAGGGTACTCATCCTACAATGAGCAGTTCTTC. It translates to CASSYSGYSSYNEQFF.

This sequence joins TRBV7-9 and TRBJ1-4, with 12 positions matching TRBD1. V shed 5 bases, J shed 8 bases, and the junction held 15 bases outside the gene matches. CDR1 is SEHNR and CDR2 is FQNEAQ in the germline V gene (reference sequence). The CDR3 loop spans 18 amino acids. Written as DNA, the CDR3 is TGTGCCAGCAGCCCCACACCGGGACAGGGGGCACTTTGGGAAAAACTGTTTTTT. Translation: CASSPTPGQGALWEKLFF.

The chain recombines TRBV5-4 with TRBJ1-1, with TRBD1 identical over 7 bases. Trimming at V came to 4 bases and at J to 5 bases, leaving 5 bases not matched to a gene. From germline, CDR1 is SGHNT and CDR2 YYREEE (reference sequence). This CDR3 spans 13 amino acids. CDR3 DNA: TGTGCCAGCAGCGGGACAGAGTTTACTGAAGCTTTCTTT. Its protein is CASSGTEFTEAFF.

The chain is built from TRBV24-1 and TRBJ1-6, with 7 bases fitting TRBD1. Germline V gives CDR1 KGHDR, CDR2 SFDVKD. The CDR3 loop spans 17 amino acids. Trimming at V came to 0 bases and at J to 6 bases, leaving 7 bases not matched to a gene. The CDR3 DNA sequence: TGTGCCACCAGTGATTTGCAGGGGGGAACAGCTAATTCACCCCTCCACTTT. Protein sequence: CATSDLQGGTANSPLHF.

The CDR3 nucleotides read TGTGCCAGCAGCTTAGCGGAGCAGGATACGCAGTATTTT. Its translation: CASSLAEQDTQYF. The rearrangement links TRBV7-8 to TRBJ2-3; unclear D gene. V was shortened by 0 bases and J by 6 bases, with 7 bases between the two germline ends. CDR1 is SGHVS, CDR2 FQNEAQ, per germline. CDR3 length equals 13 residues.

This chain connects TRBV9 to TRBJ1-6, with D perhaps matching TRBD1 (6 bases). Germline V lookup: CDR1 SGDLS, CDR2 YYNGEE. This CDR3 contains 16 residues. Trimming stripped 0 bases from V and 7 bases from J, with 14 bases between. The CDR3 sequence: CASSVADQGRNSPLHF. The CDR3 DNA reads TGTGCCAGCAGCGTAGCTGATCAGGGGCGAAATTCACCCCTCCACTTT.

This rearrangement joins TRBV7-9 to TRBJ1-4, with D hard to call. The germline CDR1 and CDR2 sequences are SEHNR and FQNEAQ (reference sequence). The CDR3 consists of 16 residues. V gave up 1 base and J gave up 8 bases, with 17 bases separating them. CDR3 nucleotide sequence: TGTGCCAGCAGCTTAGGATACGGCCGGGAAGAGGAAAAACTGTTTTTT. Translating gives CASSLGYGREEEKLFF. Drawing the rest from reference TRBV7-9 and TRBJ1-4, the complete variable domain is DTGVSQNPRHKITKRGQNVTFRCDPISEHNRLYWYRQTLGQGPEFLTYFQNEAQLEKSRLLSDRFSAERPKGSFSTLEIQRTEQGDSAMYLCASSLGYGREEEKLFFGSGTQLSVL.

The chain joins TRBV6-5 to TRBJ2-2; no firm D call. Germline V gene lookup returns CDR1 MNHEY and CDR2 SVGAGI. The CDR3 length is 12 residues. V was cut by 6 bases and J by 5 bases, with 7 bases left in between. CDR3 DNA: TGTGCCAGCAGAACCAGAACCGGGGAGCTGTTTTTT. Translation: CASRTRTGELFF.

The V call is TRBV5-1, the J call TRBJ1-2; D is undetermined. Trimming left V 4 bases short and J 8 bases short, with 21 bases between. Looked up from germline, CDR1 is SGHRS and CDR2 is YFSETQ. The CDR3 extends over 15 amino acids. The CDR3 is CASSPEAAFLGGYTF. CDR3 bases: TGCGCCAGCAGCCCGGAGGCGGCTTTCCTAGGCGGCTACACCTTC.

The chain employs TRBV29-1 and TRBJ1-3; D is unclear. The CDR3 sequence is 11 residues long. Germline CDR1 reads SQVTM; CDR2 reads ANQGSEA. V lost 6 bases and J 4 bases, leaving 7 bases between the germline ends. CDR3 bases: TGCAGCGTCCACGGGGGAAACACCATATATTTT. Encoded protein: CSVHGGNTIYF.

The chain links TRBV10-3 to TRBJ1-5; D unclear. The CDR3 consists of 14 residues. V was trimmed by 3 bases and J by 7 bases, leaving 13 bases between them. Germline values: CDR1 ENHRY, CDR2 SYGVKD. The CDR3: CAISDGPSVQPQHF. CDR3 nucleotides: TGTGCCATCAGTGATGGCCCCAGTGTCCAGCCCCAGCATTTT.

J is TRBJ2-1 and V is TRBV5-4; TRBD1 matches at 9 bases. This CDR3 has 15 residues. Germline assignment: CDR1 SGHNT and CDR2 YYREEE (reference sequence). V was clipped by 6 bases and J by 8 bases; unmatched bases: 12. The CDR3 reads CASTYPTGGWDEQFF. CDR3 DNA sequence: TGTGCCAGCACCTACCCGACAGGGGGTTGGGATGAGCAGTTCTTC.

The V gene is TRBV29-1, the J gene TRBJ1-2; D uncertain. V gave up 6 bases and J gave up 4 bases, with 12 bases separating them. CDR3 length: 12 amino acids. From germline, CDR1 is SQVTM and CDR2 ANQGSEA. DNA for the CDR3: TGCAGCGTAGTTCTCGAGATCTATGGCTACACCTTC. Its translation is CSVVLEIYGYTF.

The V gene is TRBV7-3, the J gene TRBJ2-2; D gene unclear. Trimming left V 2 bases short and J 0 bases short, with 10 bases between. Germline values: CDR1 SGHTA, CDR2 FQGTGA. This CDR3 is built from 16 residues. For the CDR3, the DNA is TGTGCCAGCAGCTTATATGTAGGAGCGAACACCGGGGAGCTGTTTTTT. Protein sequence: CASSLYVGANTGELFF.

This chain links TRBV4-3 with TRBJ1-1; tentatively, D is TRBD1 (5 bases). Germline-derived CDR1 and CDR2 are LGHNA and YSLEER. The CDR3 consists of 19 residues. Between the trimmed V and J ends, which lost 3 bases and 0 bases, there was a span of 23 bases. In nucleotides, the CDR3 is TGCGCCAGCAGCCAGGTCGGGGCGAGGGCTGAGTGGGTGAACACTGAAGCTTTCTTT. This encodes CASSQVGARAEWVNTEAFF.

V and J are TRBV7-2 and TRBJ1-5; D is possibly TRBD1 (5 bases). The germline V and J ends were trimmed by 4 bases and 2 bases, with 18 bases remaining between them. The CDR3 contains 17 residues. Germline CDR1 SGHTA, CDR2 FQGNSA. CDR3 in amino acids: CASSSRTDTRGNQPQHF. CDR3 in DNA: TGTGCCAGCAGCTCTAGGACGGACACGAGGGGCAATCAGCCCCAGCATTTT.